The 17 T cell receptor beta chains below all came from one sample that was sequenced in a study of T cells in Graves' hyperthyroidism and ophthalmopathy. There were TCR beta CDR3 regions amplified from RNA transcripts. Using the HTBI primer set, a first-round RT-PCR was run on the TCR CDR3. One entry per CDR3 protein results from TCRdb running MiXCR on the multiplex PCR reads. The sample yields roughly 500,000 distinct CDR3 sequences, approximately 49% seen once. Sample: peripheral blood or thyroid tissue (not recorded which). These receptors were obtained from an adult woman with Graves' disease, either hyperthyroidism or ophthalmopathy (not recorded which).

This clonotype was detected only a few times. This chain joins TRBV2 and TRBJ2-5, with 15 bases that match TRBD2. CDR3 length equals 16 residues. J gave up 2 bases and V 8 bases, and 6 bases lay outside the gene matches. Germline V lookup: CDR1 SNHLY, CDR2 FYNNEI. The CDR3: CASRGLAGGRQETQYF. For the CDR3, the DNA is TGTGCCAGCCGGGGACTAGCGGGAGGACGGCAAGAGACCCAGTACTTC.

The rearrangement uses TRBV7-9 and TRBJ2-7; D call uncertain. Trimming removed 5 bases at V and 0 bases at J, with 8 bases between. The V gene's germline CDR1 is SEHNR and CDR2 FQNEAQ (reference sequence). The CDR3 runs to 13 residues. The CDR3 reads CASSPIISYEQYF. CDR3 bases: TGTGCCAGCAGCCCGATCATCTCCTACGAGCAGTACTTC.

The DNA for the CDR3 is TGTGCCAGCAGTGAATGGGGGCGGACCATATATTTT. Translation gives CASSEWGRTIYF. The genes are TRBV25-1 and TRBJ1-3, with TRBD1 as a possible D gene (6 bases). The V end lost 1 base, the J end lost 10 bases, and 8 bases lay between the germline ends. This CDR3 has 12 residues. The germline V gene has CDR1 MGHDK and CDR2 SYGVNS.

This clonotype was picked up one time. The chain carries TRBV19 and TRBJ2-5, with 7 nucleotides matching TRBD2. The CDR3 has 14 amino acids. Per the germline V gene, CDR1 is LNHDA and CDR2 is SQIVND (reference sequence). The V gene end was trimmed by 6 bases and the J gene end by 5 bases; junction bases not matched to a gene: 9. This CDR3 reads CASSGLSGGETQYF. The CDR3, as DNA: TGTGCCAGTAGCGGACTCTCCGGGGGGGAGACCCAGTACTTC.

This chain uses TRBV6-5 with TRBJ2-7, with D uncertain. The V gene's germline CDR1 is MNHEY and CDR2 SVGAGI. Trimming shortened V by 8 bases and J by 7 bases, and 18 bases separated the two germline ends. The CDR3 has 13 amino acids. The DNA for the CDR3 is TGTGCCAGCGCGGTCGCAGCGAAAAATGAGCAGTACTTC. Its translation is CASAVAAKNEQYF.

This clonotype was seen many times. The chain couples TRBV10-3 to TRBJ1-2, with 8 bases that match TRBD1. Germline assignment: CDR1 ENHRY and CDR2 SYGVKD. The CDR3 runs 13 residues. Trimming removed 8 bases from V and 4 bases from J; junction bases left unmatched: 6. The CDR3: CAIGATGVYGYTF. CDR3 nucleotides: TGTGCCATCGGTGCGACAGGGGTCTATGGCTACACCTTC.

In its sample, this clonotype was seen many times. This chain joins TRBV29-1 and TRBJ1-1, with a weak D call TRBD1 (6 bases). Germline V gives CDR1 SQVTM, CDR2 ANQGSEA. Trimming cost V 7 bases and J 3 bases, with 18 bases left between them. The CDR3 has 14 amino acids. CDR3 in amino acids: CSGRGGVEDTEAFF. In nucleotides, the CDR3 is TGCAGCGGGAGAGGGGGAGTTGAAGACACTGAAGCTTTCTTT.

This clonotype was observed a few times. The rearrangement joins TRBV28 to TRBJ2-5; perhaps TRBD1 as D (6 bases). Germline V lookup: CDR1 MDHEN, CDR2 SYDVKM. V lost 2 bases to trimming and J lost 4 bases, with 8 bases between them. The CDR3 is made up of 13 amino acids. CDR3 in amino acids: CASSLEGVETQYF. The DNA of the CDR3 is TGTGCCAGCAGTTTAGAGGGGGTAGAGACCCAGTACTTC.

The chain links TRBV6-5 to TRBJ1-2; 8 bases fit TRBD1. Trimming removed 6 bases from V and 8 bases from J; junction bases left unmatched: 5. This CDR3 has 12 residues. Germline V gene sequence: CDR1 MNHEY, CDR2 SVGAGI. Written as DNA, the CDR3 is TGTGCCAGCAGAAGGACAGGGTGGGGCTACACCTTC. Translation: CASRRTGWGYTF.

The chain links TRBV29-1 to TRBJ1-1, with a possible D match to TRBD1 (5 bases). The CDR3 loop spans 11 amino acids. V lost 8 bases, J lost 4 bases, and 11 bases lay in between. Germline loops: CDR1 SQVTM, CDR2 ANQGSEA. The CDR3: CSLRDGTEAFF. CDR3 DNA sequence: TGCAGCTTGAGGGACGGCACTGAAGCTTTCTTT.

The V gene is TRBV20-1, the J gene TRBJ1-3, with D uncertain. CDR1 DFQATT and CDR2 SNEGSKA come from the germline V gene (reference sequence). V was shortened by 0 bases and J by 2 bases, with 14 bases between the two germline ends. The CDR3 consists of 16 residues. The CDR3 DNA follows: TGCAGTGCTAGAGATCTTGAGGGTTTAGCTGGAAACACCATATATTTT. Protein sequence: CSARDLEGLAGNTIYF.

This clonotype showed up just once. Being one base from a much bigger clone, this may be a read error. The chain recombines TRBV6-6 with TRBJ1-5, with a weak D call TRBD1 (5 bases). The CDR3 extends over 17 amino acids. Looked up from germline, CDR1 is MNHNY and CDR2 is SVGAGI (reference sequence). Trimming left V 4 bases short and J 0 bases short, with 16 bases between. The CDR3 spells CASSCPRQTPSNQPQHF. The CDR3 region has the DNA TGTGCCAGCAGTTGCCCGCGACAGACGCCTAGCAATCAGCCCCAGCATTTT.

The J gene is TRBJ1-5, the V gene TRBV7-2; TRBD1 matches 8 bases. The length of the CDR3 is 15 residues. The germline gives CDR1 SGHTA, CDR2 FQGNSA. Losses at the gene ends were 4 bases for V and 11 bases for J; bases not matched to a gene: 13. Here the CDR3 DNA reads TGTGCCAGCAGCTCCTCCGGGACAGGTCAAGAGACCCAGCATTTT. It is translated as CASSSSGTGQETQHF. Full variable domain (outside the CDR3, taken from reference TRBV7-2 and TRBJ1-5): GAGVSQSPSNKVTEKGKDVELRCDPISGHTALYWYRQSLGQGLEFLIYFQGNSAPDKSGLPSDRFSAERTGGSVSTLTIQRTQQEDSAVYLCASSSSGTGQETQHFGDGTRLSIL.

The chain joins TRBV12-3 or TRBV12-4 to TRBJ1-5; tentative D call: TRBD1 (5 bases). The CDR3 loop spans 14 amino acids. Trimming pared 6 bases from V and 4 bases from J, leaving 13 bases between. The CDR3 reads CASSGDGGNQPQHF. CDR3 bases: TGTGCCAGCAGCGGGGACGGGGGGAATCAGCCCCAGCATTTT.

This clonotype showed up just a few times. The CDR3 region is CASSFWREIQETQYF. The CDR3 DNA reads as TGCGCCAGCAGCTTCTGGCGGGAGATCCAAGAGACCCAGTACTTC. The chain carries TRBV5-1 and TRBJ2-5; TRBD2 agrees at 7 bases. Germline CDR1 reads SGHRS; CDR2 reads YFSETQ. CDR3 length: 15 residues. V lost 2 bases, J lost 1 base, and 5 bases stayed unmatched.

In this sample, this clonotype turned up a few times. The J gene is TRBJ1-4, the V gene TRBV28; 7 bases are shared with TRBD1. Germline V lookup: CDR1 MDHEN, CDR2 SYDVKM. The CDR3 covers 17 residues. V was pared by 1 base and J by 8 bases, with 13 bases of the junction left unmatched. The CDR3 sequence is CASSLSGADRAGEKLFF. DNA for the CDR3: TGTGCCAGCAGTTTATCGGGCGCCGACAGGGCCGGGGAAAAACTGTTTTTT.

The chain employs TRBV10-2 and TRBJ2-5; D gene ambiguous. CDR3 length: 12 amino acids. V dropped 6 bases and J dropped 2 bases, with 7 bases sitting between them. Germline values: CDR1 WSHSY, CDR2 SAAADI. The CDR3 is CASRAEQETQYF. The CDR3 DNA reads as TGCGCCAGCAGGGCAGAGCAAGAGACCCAGTACTTC.